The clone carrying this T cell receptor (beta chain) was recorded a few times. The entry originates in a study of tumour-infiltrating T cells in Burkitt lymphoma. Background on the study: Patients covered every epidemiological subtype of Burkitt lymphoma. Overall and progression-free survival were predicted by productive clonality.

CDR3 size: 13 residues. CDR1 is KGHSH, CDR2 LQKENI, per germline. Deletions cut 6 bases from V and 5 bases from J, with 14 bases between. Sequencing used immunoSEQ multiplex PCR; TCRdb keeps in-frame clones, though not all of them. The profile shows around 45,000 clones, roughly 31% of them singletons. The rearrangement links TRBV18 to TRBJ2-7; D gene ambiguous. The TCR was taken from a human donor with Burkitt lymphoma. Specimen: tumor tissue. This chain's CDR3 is CASSAISPDEQYF. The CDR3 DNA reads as TGTGCCAGCTCGGCGATTAGCCCCGACGAGCAGTACTTC.